This T cell receptor beta chain came from a study of T-cell memory formation after mild COVID-19. Study at large: Largely, TCR clusters stayed within a single donor. Broader study findings: Largely, contracting CD4+ clones fell within CM and EM, and contracting CD8+ clones within EMRA. A balance of CD4 and CD8 characterized clones contracting day 15 to 85, whereas later expanders leaned CD4+.

In the case of this clonotype: Antigen specificity is unknown.

Amplification by 5'RACE using constant-segment primers produced TCR alpha and TCR beta cDNA libraries that carried sample barcodes and UMIs. A single record per CDR3 protein comes from TCRdb applying MiXCR to the 5' RACE reads. The sample gives roughly 380,000 distinct CDR3 sequences, under 30% of which show up once; about 13% is in the top ten. V was trimmed by 2 bases and J by 0 bases, leaving 11 bases between them. Germline-derived CDR1 and CDR2 are SGHRS and YFSETQ. The CDR3 is 15 amino acids. This receptor was obtained from an adult woman who had mild COVID-19 (a few samples of this study predate the infection). Cell type and time point are not known. Sequenced input: PBMCs or a T cell subset sorted from them (not recorded which). The gene calls are TRBV5-1 and TRBJ1-1; D is perhaps TRBD1 (6 bases). CDR3 region: CASSFLDSLNTEAFF. The DNA of the CDR3 is TGCGCCAGCAGCTTTTTGGACAGCTTGAACACTGAAGCTTTCTTT.